The TCR beta chain described here comes from a study of OX40 agonist ivuxolimab in advanced cancers. Sequencing was performed with immunoSEQ multiplex PCR; in TCRdb, only in-frame clones are kept and a portion is missing. The sample has around 88,000 clones; around 90% are singletons. This CDR3 region has 13 residues. V was pared by 2 bases and J by 4 bases, with 8 bases between. Germline V gene data show CDR1 as WNHNN and CDR2 as SYGVQD (reference sequence). This chain connects TRBV10-1 to TRBJ1-2; D is undetermined. The TCR sequence derives from an adult with an advanced solid tumor such as melanoma, head and neck, liver or kidney cancer. This material consisted of CD4+ or CD8+ T cells sorted from blood, taken in a trial of the OX40 agonist ivuxolimab. The CDR3: CASSERSTYGYTF. CDR3 bases: TGCGCCAGCAGTGAGAGATCCACCTATGGCTACACCTTC.